This entry features one T cell receptor beta chain sequence. Authors' processing steps: Estimation of nucleated cell counts relied on the amplification of reference gene primers. Data came from immunoSEQ multiplex PCR; TCRdb stores just in-frame clones and leaves some out. The DNA gave D and trimming, while V, J and clone size come from that table. This sample has 84,000 or so clones, with roughly 80% found just once. The data were obtained in a study of blood T cell repertoires in COVID-19. Study summary: Samples taken during acute and convalescent COVID-19 were collected in the United States, Italy and Spain. PBMCs, B-cell-depleted T cells, or T cells provided the cDNA or gDNA that made up the material.

The TCR comes from an elderly man with active or convalescent COVID-19. The sample consisted of peripheral blood.

The CDR3 DNA sequence: TGTGCCAGCAGGCGAAACAGGGGTGAAGCTTTCTTT. This translates into CASRRNRGEAFF. This chain joins TRBV6-5 and TRBJ1-1; 7 nucleotides line up with TRBD1. Germline V CDR1 and CDR2: MNHEY, SVGAGI. This CDR3 has 12 amino acids. The J segment lost 7 bases and the V segment lost 6 bases, leaving 5 bases of the junction unmatched.